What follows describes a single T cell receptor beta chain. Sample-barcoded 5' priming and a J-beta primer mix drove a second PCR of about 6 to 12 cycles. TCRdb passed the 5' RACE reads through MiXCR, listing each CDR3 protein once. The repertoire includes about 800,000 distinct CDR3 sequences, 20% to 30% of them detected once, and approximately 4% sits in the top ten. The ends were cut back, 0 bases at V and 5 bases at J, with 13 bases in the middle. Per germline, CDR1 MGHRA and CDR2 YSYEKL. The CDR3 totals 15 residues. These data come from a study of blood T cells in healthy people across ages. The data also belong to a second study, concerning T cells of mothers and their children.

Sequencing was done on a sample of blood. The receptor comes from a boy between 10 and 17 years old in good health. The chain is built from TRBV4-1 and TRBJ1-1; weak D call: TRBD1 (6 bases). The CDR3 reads CASSQDGQGWTEAFF. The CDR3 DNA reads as TGCGCCAGCAGCCAAGACGGCCAGGGGTGGACTGAAGCTTTCTTT.